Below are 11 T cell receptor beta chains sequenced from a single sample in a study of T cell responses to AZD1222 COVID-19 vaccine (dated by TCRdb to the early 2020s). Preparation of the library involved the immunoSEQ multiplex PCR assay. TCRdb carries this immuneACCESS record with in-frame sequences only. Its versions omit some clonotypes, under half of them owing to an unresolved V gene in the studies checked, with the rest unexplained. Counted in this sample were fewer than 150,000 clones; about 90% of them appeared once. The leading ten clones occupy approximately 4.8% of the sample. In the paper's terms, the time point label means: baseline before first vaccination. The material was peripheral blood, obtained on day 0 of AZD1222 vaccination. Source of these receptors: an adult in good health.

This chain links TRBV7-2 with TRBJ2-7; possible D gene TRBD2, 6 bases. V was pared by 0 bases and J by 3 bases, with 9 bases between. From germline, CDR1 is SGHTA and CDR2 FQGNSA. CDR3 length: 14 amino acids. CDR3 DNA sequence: TGTGCCAGCAGCTTAGCTGGAGGGGACTACGAGCAGTACTTC. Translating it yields CASSLAGGDYEQYF.

The CDR3 spells CATSDSLRNYGYTF. For the CDR3, the DNA is TGTGCCACCAGTGATTCGCTGAGGAACTATGGCTACACCTTC. The rearrangement links TRBV24-1 to TRBJ1-2; D is unclear. The CDR3 consists of 14 residues. Germline loops: CDR1 KGHDR, CDR2 SFDVKD. V shed 2 bases and J shed 2 bases, with 8 bases lying between them.

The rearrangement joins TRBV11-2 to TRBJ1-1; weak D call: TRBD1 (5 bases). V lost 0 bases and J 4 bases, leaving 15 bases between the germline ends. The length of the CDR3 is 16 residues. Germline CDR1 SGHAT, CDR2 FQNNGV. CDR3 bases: TGTGCCAGCAGCTTAGAGGCGGGACTCCTGGTCACTGAAGCTTTCTTT. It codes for CASSLEAGLLVTEAFF.

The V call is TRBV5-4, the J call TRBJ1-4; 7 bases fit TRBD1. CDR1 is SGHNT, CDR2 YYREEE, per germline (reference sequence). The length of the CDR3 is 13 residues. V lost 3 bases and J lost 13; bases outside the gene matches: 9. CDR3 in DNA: TGTGCCAGCAGCTGGGGACAGAAGAAGGGACTGTTTTTT. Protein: CASSWGQKKGLFF.

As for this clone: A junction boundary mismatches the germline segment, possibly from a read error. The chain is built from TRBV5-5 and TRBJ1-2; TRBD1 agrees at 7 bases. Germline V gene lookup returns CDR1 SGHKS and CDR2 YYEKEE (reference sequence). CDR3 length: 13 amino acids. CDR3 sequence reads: CASSPEGGPSLAF. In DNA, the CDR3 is TGTGCCAGCAGCCCCGAAGGGGGCCCCAGTCTCGCCTTC.

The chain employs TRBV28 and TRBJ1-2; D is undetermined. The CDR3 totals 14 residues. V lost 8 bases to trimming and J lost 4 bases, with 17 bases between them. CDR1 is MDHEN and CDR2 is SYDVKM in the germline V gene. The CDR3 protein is CASGEVQRSYGYTF. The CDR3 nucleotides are TGTGCCAGCGGGGAGGTACAGAGGAGCTATGGCTACACCTTC.

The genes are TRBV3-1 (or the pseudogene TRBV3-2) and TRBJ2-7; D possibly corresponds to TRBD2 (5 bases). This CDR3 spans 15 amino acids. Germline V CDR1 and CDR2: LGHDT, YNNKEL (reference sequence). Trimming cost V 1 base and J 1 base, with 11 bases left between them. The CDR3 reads CASSQVGGSSYEQYF. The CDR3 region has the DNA TGTGCCAGCAGCCAAGTTGGCGGGTCGTCCTACGAGCAGTACTTC.

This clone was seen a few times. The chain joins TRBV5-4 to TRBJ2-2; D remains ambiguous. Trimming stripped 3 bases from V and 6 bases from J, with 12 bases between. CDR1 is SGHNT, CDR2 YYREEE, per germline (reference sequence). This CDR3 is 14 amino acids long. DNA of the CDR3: TGTGCCAGCAGCTCTAGTATCTCAGCCGGGGAGCTGTTTTTT. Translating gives CASSSSISAGELFF.

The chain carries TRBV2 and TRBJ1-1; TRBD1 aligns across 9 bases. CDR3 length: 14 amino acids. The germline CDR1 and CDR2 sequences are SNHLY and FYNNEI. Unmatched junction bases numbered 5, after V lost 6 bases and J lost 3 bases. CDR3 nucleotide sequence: TGTGCCAGCAGGCCGGGACAGGGCCACACTGAAGCTTTCTTT. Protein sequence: CASRPGQGHTEAFF.

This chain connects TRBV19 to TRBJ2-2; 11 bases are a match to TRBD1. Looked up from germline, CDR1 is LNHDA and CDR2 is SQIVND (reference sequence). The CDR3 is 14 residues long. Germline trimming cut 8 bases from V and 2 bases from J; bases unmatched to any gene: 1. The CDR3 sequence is CASGQGANTGELFF. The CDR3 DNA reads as TGTGCCAGTGGACAGGGGGCAAACACCGGGGAGCTGTTTTTT.

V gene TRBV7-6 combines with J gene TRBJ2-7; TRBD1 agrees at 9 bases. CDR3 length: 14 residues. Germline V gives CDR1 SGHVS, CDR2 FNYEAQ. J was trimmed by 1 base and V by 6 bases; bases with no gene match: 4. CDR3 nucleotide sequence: TGTGCCAGCAGTCTGACAGGGGGGTCCTACGAGCAGTACTTC. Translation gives CASSLTGGSYEQYF.